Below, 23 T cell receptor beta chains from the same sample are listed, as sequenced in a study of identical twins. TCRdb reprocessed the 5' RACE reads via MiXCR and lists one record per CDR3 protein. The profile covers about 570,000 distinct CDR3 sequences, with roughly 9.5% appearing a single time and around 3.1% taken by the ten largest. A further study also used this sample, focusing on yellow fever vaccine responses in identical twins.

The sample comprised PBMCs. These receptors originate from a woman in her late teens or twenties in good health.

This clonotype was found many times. The CDR3 sequence is CASSYSGTSGVNTGELFF. The CDR3 nucleotides read TGTGCCAGCAGTTACTCTGGGACTAGCGGGGTGAACACCGGGGAGCTGTTTTTT. V is TRBV6-5 and J is TRBJ2-2; 13 nucleotides match TRBD2. Trimming took 0 bases from V and 1 from J; bases not matched to a gene: 2. The CDR3 sequence is 18 residues long. Germline CDR1 reads MNHEY; CDR2 reads SVGAGI.

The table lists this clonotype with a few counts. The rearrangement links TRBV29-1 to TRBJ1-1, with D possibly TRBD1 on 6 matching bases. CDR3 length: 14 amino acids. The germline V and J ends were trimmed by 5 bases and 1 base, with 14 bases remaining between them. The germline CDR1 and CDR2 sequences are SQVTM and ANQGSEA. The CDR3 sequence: CSVLRGIGNTEAFF. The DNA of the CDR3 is TGCAGCGTTCTTAGGGGGATCGGGAACACTGAAGCTTTCTTT.

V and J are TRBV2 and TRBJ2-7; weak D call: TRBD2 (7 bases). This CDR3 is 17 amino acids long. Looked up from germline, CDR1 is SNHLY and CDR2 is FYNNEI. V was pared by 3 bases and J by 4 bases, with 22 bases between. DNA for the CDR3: TGTGCCAGCAGTGAGGACCCTGGAACAGGGAGGGGGTACGAGCAGTACTTC. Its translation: CASSEDPGTGRGYEQYF.

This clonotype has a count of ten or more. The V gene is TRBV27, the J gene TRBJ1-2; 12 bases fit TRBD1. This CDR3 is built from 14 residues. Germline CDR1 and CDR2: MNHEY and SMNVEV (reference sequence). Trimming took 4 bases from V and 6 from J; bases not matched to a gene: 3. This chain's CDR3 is CASSSGQGANGYTF. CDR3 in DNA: TGTGCCAGCAGTTCGGGACAGGGGGCGAATGGCTACACCTTC.

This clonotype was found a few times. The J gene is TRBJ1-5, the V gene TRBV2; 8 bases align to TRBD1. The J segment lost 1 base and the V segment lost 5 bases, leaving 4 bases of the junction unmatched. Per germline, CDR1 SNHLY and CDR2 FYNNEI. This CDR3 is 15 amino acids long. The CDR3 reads CASSRTGGSNQPQHF. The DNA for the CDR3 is TGTGCCAGCAGTCGAACAGGGGGGAGCAATCAGCCCCAGCATTTT.

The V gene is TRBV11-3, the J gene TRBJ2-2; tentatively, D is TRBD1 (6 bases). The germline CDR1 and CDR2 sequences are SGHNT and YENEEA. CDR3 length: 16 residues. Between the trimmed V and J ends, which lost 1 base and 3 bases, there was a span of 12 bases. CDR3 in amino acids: CASSLANREYTGELFF. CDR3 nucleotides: TGTGCCAGCAGCTTAGCGAACAGGGAATACACCGGGGAGCTGTTTTTT.

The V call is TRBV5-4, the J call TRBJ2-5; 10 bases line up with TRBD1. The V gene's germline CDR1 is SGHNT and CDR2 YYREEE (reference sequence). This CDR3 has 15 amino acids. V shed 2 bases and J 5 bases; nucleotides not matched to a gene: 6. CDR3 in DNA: TGTGCCAGCAGCTTCATAGACAGGGGGCTTGAGACCCAGTACTTC. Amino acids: CASSFIDRGLETQYF.

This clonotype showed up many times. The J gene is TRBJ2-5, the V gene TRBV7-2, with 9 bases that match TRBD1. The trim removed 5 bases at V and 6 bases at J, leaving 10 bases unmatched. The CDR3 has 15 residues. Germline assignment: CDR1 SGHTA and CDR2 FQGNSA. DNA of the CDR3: TGTGCCAGCAGCACCCAACAGGGGGCGAGAAAGACCCAGTACTTC. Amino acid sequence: CASSTQQGARKTQYF.

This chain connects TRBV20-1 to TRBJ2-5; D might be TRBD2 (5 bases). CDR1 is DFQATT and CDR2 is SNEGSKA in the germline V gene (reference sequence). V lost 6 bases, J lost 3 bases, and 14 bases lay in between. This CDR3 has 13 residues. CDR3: CSAPSSGKETQYF. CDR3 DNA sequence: TGCAGTGCCCCGAGCTCGGGAAAAGAGACCCAGTACTTC.

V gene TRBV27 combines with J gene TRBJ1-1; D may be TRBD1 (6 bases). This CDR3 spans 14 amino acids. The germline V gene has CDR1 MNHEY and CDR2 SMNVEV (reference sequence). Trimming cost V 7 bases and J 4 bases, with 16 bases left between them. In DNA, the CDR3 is TGTGCCAGCAAACCCCGGACAGCGGGCACTGAAGCTTTCTTT. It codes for CASKPRTAGTEAFF.

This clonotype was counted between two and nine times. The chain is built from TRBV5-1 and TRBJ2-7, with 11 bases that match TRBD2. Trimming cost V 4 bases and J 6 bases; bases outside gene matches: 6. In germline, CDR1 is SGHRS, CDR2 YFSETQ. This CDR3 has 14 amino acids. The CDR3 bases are TGCGCCAGCAGCGCTGGAGGACTAGCGGGCGAGCAGTACTTC. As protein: CASSAGGLAGEQYF.

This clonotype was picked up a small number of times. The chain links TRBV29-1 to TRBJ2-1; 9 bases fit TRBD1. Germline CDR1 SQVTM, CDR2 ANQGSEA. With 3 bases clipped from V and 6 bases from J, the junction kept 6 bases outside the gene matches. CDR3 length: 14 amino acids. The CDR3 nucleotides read TGCAGCGTTGAGAGGACAGGGGATTCCAATGAGCAGTTCTTC. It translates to CSVERTGDSNEQFF.

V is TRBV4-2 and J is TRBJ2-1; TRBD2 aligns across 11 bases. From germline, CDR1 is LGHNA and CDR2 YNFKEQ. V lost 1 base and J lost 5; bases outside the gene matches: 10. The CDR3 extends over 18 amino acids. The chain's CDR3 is CASSQVSGRAARDNEQFF. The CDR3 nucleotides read TGTGCCAGCAGCCAAGTTAGCGGGAGGGCAGCCCGCGACAATGAGCAGTTCTTC.

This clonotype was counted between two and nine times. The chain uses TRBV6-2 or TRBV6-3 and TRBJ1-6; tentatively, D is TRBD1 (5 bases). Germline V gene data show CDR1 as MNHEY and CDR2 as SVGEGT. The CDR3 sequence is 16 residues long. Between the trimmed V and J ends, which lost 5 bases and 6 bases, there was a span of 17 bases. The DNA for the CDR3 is TGTGCCAGCAGTCCCGCCAGCGGTCAGGGTAATTCACCCCTCCACTTT. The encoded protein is CASSPASGQGNSPLHF.

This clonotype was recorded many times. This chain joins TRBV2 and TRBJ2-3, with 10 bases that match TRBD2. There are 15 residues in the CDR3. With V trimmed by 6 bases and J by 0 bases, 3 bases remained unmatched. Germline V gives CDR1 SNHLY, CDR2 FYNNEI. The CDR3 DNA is TGTGCCAGCAGCGGACTAGCGGTTAGCACAGATACGCAGTATTTT. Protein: CASSGLAVSTDTQYF.

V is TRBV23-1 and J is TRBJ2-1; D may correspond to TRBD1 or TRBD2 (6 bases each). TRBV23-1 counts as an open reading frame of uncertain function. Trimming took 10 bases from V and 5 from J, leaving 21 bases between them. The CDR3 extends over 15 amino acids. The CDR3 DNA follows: TGCGCCACCAAACTGAAGGGGGGAGGCGACAATGAGCAGTTCTTC. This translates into CATKLKGGGDNEQFF.

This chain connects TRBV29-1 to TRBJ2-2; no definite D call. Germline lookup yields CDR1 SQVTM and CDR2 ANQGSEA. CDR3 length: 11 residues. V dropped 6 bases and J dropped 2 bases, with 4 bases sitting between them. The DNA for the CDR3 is TGCAGCGTCTCTAACACCGGGGAGCTGTTTTTT. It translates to CSVSNTGELFF.

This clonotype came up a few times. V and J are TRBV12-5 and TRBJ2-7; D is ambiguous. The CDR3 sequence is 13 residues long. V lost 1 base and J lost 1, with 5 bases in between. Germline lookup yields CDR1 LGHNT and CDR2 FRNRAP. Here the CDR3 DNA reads TGTGCTAGTGGTTTGGACCTTTCCTACGAGCAGTACTTC. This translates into CASGLDLSYEQYF.

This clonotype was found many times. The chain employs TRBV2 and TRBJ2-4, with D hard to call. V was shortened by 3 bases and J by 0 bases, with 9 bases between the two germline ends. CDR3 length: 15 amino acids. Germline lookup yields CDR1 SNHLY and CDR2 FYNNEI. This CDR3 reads CASSEGGLAKNIQYF. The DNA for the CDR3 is TGTGCCAGCAGTGAGGGCGGATTAGCCAAAAACATTCAGTACTTC.

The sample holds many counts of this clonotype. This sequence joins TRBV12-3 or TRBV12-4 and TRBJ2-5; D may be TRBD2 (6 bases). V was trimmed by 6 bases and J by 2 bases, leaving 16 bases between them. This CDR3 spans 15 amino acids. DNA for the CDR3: TGTGCCAGCAGCCGATCGGAGGGAAGACAAGAGACCCAGTACTTC. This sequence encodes CASSRSEGRQETQYF.

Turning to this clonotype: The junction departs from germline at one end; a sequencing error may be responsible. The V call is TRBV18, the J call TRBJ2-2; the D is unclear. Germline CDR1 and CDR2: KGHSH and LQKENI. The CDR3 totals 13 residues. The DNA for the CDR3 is TGTGCGAGCTCACCCCTGGCCGCTGGGGAGCTGTTTTTT. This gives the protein CASSPLAAGELFF.

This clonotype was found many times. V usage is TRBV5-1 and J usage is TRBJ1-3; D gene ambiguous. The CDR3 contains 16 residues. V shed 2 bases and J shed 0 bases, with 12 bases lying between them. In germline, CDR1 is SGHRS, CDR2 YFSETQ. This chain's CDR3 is CASSFGREDSGNTIYF. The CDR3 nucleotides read TGCGCCAGCAGCTTCGGGCGGGAAGACTCTGGAAACACCATATATTTT. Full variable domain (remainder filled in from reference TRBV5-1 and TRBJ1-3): KAGVTQTPRYLIKTRGQQVTLSCSPISGHRSVSWYQQTPGQGLQFLFEYFSETQRNKGNFPGRFSGRQFSNSRSEMNVSTLELGDSALYLCASSFGREDSGNTIYFGEGSWLTVV.

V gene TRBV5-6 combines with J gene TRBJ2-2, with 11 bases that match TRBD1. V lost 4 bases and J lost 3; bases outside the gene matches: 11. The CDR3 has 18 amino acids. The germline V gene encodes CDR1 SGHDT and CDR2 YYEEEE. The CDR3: CASSDGRGQGVYTGELFF. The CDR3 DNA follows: TGTGCCAGCAGCGATGGCCGGGGACAGGGGGTATACACCGGGGAGCTGTTTTTT. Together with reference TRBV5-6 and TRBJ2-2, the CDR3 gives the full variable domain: DAGVTQSPTHLIKTRGQQVTLRCSPKSGHDTVSWYQQALGQGPQFIFQYYEEEERQRGNFPDRFSGHQFPNYSSELNVNALLLGDSALYLCASSDGRGQGVYTGELFFGEGSRLTVL.